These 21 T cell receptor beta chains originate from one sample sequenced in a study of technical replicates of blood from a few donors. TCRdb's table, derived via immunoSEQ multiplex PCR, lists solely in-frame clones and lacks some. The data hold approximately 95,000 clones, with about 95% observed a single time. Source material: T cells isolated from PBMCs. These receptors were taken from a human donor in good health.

CDR3 protein: CASSLAPAGTDYTF. The CDR3 DNA sequence: TGCGCCAGCAGCTTGGCTCCTGCCGGGACAGACTACACCTTC. The rearrangement uses TRBV5-1 and TRBJ1-2; 7 bases line up with TRBD1. V shed 0 bases and J 10 bases; nucleotides not matched to a gene: 9. The germline CDR1 and CDR2 sequences are SGHRS and YFSETQ. This CDR3 comprises 14 residues.

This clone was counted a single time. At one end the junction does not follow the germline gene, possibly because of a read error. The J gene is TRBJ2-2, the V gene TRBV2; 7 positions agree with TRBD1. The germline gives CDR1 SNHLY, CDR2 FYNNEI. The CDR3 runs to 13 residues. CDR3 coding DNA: TGTGCCGGCAGACAACAGGGGACCGGGGAGCTGTTTTTT. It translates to CAGRQQGTGELFF.

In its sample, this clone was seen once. The CDR3 reads CSVSESYNEQFF. CDR3 in DNA: TGCAGCGTTTCAGAATCCTACAATGAGCAGTTCTTC. The chain joins TRBV29-1 to TRBJ2-1, with D uncertain. This CDR3 has 12 amino acids. The V end was cut by 5 bases, the J end by 1 base, with 6 bases between. CDR1 and CDR2 (germline): SQVTM, ANQGSEA.

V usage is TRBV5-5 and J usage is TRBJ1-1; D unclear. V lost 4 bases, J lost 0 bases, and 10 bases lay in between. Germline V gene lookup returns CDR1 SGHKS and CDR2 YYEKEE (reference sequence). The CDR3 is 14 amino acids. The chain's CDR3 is CASSVELMNTEAFF. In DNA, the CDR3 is TGTGCCAGCAGCGTGGAACTCATGAACACTGAAGCTTTCTTT.

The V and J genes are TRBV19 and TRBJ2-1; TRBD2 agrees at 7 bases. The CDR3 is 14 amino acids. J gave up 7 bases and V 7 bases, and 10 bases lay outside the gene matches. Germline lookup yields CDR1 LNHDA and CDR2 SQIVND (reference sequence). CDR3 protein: CASTGEGYWNEQFF. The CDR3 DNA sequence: TGTGCCAGTACGGGGGAGGGGTATTGGAATGAGCAGTTCTTC.

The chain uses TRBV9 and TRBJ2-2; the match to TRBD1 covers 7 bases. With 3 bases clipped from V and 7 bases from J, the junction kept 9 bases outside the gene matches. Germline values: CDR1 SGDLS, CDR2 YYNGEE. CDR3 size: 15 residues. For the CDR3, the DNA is TGTGCCAGCAGCGCGATCACAGGGGCGGGCGGGGAGCTGTTTTTT. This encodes CASSAITGAGGELFF.

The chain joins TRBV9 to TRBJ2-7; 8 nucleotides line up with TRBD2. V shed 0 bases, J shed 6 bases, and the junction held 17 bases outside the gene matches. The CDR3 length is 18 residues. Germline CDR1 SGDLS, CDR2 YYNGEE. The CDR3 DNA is TGTGCCAGCAGCGTAGCTCTGGCTAGCGGGCCCTACGGCGGCGAGCAGTACTTC. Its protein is CASSVALASGPYGGEQYF.

CDR3 amino acids: CASSISRTAYGYTF. CDR3 coding DNA: TGTGCCAGTAGTATATCCCGGACAGCCTATGGCTACACCTTC. The chain combines TRBV19 with TRBJ1-2; the D gene is possibly TRBD1 (6 bases). Trimming took off 2 bases at V and 4 bases at J, with 11 bases between the two ends. This CDR3 comprises 14 residues. Germline V gene sequence: CDR1 LNHDA, CDR2 SQIVND (reference sequence). Together with reference TRBV19 and TRBJ1-2, the CDR3 gives the full variable domain: DGGITQSPKYLFRKEGQNVTLSCEQNLNHDAMYWYRQDPGQGLRLIYYSQIVNDFQKGDIAEGYSVSREKKESFPLTVTSAQKNPTAFYLCASSISRTAYGYTFGSGTRLTVV.

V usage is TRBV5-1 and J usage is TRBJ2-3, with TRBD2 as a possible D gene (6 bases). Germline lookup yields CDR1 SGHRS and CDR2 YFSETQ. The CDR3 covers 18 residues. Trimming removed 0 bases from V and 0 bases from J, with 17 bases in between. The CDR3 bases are TGCGCCAGCAGCTTGGACCAACTAGCCCGTTCTAGCACAGATACGCAGTATTTT. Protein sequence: CASSLDQLARSSTDTQYF.

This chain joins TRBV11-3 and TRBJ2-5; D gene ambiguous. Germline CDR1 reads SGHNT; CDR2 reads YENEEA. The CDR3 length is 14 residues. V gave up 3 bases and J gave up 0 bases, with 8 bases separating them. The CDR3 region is CASSFRFDQETQYF. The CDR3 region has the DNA TGTGCCAGCAGCTTTAGATTTGACCAAGAGACCCAGTACTTC.

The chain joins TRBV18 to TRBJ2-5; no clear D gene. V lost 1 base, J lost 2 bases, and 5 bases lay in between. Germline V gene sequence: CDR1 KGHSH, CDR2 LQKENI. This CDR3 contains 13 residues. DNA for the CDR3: TGTGCCAGCTCACCACTTAGTCAAGAGACCCAGTACTTC. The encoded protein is CASSPLSQETQYF.

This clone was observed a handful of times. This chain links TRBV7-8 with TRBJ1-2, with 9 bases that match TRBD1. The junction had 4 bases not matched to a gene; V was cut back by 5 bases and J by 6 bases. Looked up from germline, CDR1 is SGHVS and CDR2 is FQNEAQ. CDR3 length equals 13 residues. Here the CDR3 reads CASSPRTGDGYTF. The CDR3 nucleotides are TGTGCCAGCAGCCCGAGGACAGGGGATGGCTACACCTTC.

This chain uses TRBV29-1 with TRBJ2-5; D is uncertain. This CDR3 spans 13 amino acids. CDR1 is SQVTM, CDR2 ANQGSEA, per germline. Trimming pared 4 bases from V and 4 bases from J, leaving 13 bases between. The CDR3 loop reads CSVARVTPETQYF. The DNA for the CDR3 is TGCAGCGTTGCGCGTGTCACCCCAGAGACCCAGTACTTC.

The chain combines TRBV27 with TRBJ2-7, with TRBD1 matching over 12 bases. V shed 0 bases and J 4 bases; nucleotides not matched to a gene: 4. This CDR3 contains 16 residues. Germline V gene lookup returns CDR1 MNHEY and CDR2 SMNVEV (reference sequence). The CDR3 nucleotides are TGTGCCAGCAGTTTATCGCCGGGACAGGGGGCGTACGAGCAGTACTTC. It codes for CASSLSPGQGAYEQYF.

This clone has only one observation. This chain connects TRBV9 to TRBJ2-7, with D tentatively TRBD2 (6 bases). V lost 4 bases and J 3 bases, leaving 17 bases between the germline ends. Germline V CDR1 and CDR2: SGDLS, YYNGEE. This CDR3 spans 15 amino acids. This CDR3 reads CASSSHGTPSYEQYF. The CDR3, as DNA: TGTGCCAGCAGCTCCCATGGGACTCCCAGCTACGAGCAGTACTTC.

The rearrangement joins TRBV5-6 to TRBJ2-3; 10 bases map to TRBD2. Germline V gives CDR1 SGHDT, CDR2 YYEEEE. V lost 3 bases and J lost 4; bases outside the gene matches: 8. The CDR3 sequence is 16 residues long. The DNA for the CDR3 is TGTGCCAGCAGCTACACTAGCGGGATGTGGTCAGATACGCAGTATTTT. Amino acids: CASSYTSGMWSDTQYF.

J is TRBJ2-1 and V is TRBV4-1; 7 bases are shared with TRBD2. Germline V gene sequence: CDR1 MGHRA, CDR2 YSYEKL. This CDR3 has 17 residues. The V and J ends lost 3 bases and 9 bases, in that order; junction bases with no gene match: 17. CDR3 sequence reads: CASSQRLLAENNVEQFF. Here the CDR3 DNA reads TGCGCCAGCAGCCAGCGTCTCCTAGCGGAGAACAATGTTGAGCAGTTCTTC.

CDR3: CAWISESSYNEQFF. Here the CDR3 DNA reads TGTGCCTGGATAAGCGAGAGCTCCTACAATGAGCAGTTCTTC. The genes are TRBV30 and TRBJ2-1; D gene ambiguous. The germline V gene has CDR1 GTSNPN and CDR2 SVGIG (reference sequence). V was clipped by 4 bases and J by 0 bases, with 10 bases between them. This CDR3 region has 14 residues.

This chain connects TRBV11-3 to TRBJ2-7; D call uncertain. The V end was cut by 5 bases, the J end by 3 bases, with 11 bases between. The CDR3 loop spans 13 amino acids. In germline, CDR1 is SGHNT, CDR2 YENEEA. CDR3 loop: CASSQDSHYEQYF. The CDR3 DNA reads TGTGCCAGCAGCCAAGACTCCCACTACGAGCAGTACTTC. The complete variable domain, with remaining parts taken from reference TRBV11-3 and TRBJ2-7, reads EAGVVQSPRYKIIEKKQPVAFWCNPISGHNTLYWYLQNLGQGPELLIRYENEEAVDDSQLPKDRFSAERLKGVDSTLKIQPAELGDSAVYLCASSQDSHYEQYFGPGTRLTVT.

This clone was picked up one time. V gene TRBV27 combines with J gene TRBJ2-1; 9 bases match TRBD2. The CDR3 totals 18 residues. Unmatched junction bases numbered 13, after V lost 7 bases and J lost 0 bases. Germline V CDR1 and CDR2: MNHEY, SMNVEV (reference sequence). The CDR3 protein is CASKVASGNIGSYNEQFF. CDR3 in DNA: TGTGCCAGCAAAGTGGCTAGCGGGAATATTGGCTCCTACAATGAGCAGTTCTTC.

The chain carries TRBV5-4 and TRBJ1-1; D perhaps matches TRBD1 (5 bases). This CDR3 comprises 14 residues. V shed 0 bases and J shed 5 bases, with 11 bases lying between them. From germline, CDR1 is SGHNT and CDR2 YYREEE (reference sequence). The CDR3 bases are TGTGCCAGCAGCTTGGAATTGGGGCGGACTGAAGCTTTCTTT. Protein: CASSLELGRTEAFF.